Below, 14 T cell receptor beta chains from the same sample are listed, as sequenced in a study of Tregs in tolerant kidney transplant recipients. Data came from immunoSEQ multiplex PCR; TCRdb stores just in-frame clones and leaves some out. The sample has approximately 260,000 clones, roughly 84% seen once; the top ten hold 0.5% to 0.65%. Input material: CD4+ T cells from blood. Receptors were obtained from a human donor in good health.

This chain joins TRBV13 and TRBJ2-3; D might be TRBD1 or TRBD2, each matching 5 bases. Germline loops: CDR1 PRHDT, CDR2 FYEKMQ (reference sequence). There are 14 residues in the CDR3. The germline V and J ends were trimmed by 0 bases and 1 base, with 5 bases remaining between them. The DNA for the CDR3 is TGTGCCAGCAGCTTAGGGGGGGGCACAGATACGCAGTATTTT. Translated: CASSLGGGTDTQYF. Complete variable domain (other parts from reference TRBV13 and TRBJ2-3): AAGVIQSPRHLIKEKRETATLKCYPIPRHDTVYWYQQGPGQDPQFLISFYEKMQSDKGSIPDRFSAQQFSDYHSELNMSSLELGDSALYFCASSLGGGTDTQYFGPGTRLTVL.

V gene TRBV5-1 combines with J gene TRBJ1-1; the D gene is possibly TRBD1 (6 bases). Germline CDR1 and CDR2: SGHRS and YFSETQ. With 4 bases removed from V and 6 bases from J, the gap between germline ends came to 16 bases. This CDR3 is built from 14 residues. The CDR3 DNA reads TGCGCCAGCAGCCAGGGGAGTCCGGGGGCTGAAGCTTTCTTT. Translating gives CASSQGSPGAEAFF.

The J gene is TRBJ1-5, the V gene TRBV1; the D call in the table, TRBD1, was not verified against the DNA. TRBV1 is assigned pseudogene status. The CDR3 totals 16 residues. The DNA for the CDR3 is TGCACCAGCAGCTACCCCACAGGGAATAGCAATCAGCCCCAGCATTTT. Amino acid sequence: CTSSYPTGNSNQPQHF.

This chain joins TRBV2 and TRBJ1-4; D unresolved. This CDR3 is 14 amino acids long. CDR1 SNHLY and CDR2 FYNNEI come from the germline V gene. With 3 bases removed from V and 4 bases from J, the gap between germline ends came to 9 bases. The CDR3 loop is CASSETDLNEKLFF. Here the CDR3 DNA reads TGTGCCAGCAGTGAGACTGATCTTAATGAAAAACTGTTTTTT.

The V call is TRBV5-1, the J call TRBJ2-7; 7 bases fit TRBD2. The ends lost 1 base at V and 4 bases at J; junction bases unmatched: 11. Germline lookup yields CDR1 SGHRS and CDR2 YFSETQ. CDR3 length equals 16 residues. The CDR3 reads CASSLIVGAGGYEQYF. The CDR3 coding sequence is TGCGCCAGCAGCTTGATAGTAGGGGCCGGGGGGTACGAGCAGTACTTC.

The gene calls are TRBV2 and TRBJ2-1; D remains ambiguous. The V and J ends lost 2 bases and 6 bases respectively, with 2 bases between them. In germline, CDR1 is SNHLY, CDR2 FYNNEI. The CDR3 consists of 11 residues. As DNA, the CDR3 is TGTGCCAGCAGTGAACGCAATGAGCAGTTCTTC. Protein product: CASSERNEQFF.

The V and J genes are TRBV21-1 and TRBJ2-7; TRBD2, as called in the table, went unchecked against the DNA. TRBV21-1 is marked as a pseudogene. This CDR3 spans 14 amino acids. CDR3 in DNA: TGTGCCAGCAGCAAAGACGTTCTACGGTACGAGCAGTACTTC. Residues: CASSKDVLRYEQYF.

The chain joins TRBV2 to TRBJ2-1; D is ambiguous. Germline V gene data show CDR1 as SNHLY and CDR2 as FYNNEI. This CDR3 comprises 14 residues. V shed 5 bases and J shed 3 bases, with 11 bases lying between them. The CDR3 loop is CASSSFFGYNEQFF. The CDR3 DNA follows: TGTGCCAGCAGTTCCTTCTTTGGCTACAATGAGCAGTTCTTC.

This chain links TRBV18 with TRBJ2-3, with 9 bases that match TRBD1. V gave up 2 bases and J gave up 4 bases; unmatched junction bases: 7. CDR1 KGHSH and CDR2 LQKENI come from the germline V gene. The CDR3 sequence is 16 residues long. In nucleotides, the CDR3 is TGTGCCAGCTCACCATCGGGACAGGGTGGCTCAGATACGCAGTATTTT. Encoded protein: CASSPSGQGGSDTQYF.

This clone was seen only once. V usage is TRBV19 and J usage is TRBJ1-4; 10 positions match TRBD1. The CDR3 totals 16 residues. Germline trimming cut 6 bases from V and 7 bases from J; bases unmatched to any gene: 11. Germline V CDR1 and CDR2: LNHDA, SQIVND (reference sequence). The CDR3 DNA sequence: TGTGCCAGTAGACCGCCTCGACAGGGGGCGGGTGAAAAACTGTTTTTT. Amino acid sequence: CASRPPRQGAGEKLFF. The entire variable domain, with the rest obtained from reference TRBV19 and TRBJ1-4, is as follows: DGGITQSPKYLFRKEGQNVTLSCEQNLNHDAMYWYRQDPGQGLRLIYYSQIVNDFQKGDIAEGYSVSREKKESFPLTVTSAQKNPTAFYLCASRPPRQGAGEKLFFGSGTQLSVL.

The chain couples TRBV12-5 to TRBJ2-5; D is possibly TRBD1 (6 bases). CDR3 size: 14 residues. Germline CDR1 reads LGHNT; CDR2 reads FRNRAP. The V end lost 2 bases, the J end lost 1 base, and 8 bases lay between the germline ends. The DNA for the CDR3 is TGTGCTAGTGGTTTGACAGGGATCCAAGAGACCCAGTACTTC. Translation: CASGLTGIQETQYF.

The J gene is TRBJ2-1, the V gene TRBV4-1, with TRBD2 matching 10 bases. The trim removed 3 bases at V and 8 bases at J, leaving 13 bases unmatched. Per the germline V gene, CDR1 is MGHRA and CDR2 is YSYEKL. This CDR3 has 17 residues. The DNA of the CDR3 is TGCGCCAGCAGCCAGGCTGCCAGCGGGAGGGCCAGGGATGAGCAGTTCTTC. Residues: CASSQAASGRARDEQFF.

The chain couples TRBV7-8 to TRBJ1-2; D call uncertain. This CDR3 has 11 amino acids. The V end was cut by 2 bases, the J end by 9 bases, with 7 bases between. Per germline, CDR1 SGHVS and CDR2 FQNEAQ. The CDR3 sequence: CASSLTGSYTF. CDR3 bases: TGTGCCAGCAGCTTAACGGGGAGCTACACCTTC.

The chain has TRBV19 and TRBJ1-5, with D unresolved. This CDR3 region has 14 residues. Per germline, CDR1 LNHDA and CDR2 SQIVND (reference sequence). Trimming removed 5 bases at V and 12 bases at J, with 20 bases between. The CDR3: CASSSSSGPKNQHF. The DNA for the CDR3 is TGTGCCAGTAGTTCCTCATCGGGCCCGAAAAACCAGCATTTT.